This T cell receptor (beta chain) stems from a study of cytomegalovirus exposure and HLA in healthy donors. In the study overall: A subsequent analysis reported that the 95 to 150 validation repertoires were produced on the same platform that had also been used for the approximately 710 first-cohort repertoires.

Whole-study findings and limits: In vitro, three CMV-associated chains proved specific for CMV antigens. It was found in a later analysis that first-cohort TCR clusters tended to co-occur in the 120 validation repertoires.

Here immunoSEQ multiplex PCR was the method, and the copy in TCRdb shows in-frame clones only, minus some. This repertoire shows around 300,000 clones, roughly 90% found once; its top ten account for approximately 0.95%. The junction had 4 bases not matched to a gene; V was cut back by 1 base and J by 7 bases. CDR3 length: 15 residues. Germline CDR1 reads SEHNR; CDR2 reads FQNEAQ (reference sequence). Notes on this clone: The antigen is not known.

The genes are TRBV7-9 and TRBJ1-6; 7 bases are a match to TRBD1. The receptor's source is a man younger than 40 in good health and CMV-seronegative. The specimen sequenced was PBMCs. The CDR3 coding sequence is TGTGCCAGCAGCTTAGGGGGGACAGCCAATTCACCCCTCCACTTT. Translating gives CASSLGGTANSPLHF.